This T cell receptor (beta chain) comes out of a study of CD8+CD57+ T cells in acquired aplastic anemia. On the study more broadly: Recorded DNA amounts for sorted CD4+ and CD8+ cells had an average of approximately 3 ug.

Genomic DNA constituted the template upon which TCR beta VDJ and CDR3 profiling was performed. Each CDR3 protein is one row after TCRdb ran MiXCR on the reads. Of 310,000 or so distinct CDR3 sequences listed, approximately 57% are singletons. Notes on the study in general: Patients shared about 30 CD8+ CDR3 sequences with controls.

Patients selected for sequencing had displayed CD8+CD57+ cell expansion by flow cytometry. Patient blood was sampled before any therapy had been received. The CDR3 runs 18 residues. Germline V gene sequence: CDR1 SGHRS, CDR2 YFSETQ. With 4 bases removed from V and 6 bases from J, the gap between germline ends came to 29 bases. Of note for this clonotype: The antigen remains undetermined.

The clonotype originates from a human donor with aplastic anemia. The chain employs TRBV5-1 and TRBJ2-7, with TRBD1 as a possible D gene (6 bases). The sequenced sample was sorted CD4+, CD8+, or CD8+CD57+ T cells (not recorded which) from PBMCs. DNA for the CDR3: TGCGCCAGCAGCGTGAGGACAGCCCCTCGGACCGACGGCCTCGAGCAGTACTTC. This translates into CASSVRTAPRTDGLEQYF.